This T cell receptor beta chain stems from a study of T cells in tuberculosis. Study details: IGRA-negative adolescents, IGRA-positive adolescents with latent tuberculosis and adults with active tuberculosis formed this South African cohort.

Broader study findings: Samples were chosen by availability of cryopreserved specimens.

The assay was immunoSEQ multiplex PCR, and TCRdb's table has in-frame clones only and misses some. The sample carries about 34,000 clones, 90% to 95% recorded once. As to time point: new active TB diagnosis, blood taken before or within 7 days of starting treatment. HIV-seronegative South African adults aged 18 years or older had newly diagnosed active tuberculosis. Each patient had positive sputum smear microscopy and/or positive culture. With respect to this clone: Its antigen is as yet unknown.

The CDR3 length is 14 residues. Germline V gene sequence: CDR1 SGHRS, CDR2 YFSETQ. V lost 2 bases to trimming and J lost 0 bases, with 8 bases between them. The source is an adult with tuberculosis. The sample was PBMCs, taken at tuberculosis diagnosis. The chain employs TRBV5-1 and TRBJ1-1, with a weak D call TRBD1 (6 bases). The CDR3 DNA sequence: TGCGCCAGCAGCTTACAGGGCGTGAACACTGAAGCTTTCTTT. Residues: CASSLQGVNTEAFF.